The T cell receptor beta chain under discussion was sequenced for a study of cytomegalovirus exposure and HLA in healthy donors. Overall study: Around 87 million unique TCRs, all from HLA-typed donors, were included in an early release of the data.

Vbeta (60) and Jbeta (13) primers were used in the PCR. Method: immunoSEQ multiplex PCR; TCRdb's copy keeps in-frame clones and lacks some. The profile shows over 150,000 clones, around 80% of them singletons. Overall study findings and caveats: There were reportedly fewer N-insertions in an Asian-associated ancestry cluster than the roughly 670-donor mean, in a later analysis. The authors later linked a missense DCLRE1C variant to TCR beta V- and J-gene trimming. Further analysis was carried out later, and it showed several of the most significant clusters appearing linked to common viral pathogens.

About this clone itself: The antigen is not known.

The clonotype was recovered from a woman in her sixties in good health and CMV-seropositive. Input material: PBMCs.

CDR3 in amino acids: CASRRDRAVDEQYF. DNA of the CDR3: TGTGCCAGCAGACGGGACAGGGCGGTAGACGAGCAGTACTTC. The chain couples TRBV5-4 to TRBJ2-7; 9 bases line up with TRBD1. This CDR3 has 14 amino acids. The junction had 8 bases not matched to a gene; V was cut back by 5 bases and J by 5 bases. Looked up from germline, CDR1 is SGHNT and CDR2 is YYREEE (reference sequence).